This T cell receptor (beta chain) was identified in a study of blood T cell repertoires in COVID-19. The CDR3 contains 19 residues. Germline loops: CDR1 SQVTM, CDR2 ANQGSEA. Germline trimming cut 1 base from V and 1 base from J; bases unmatched to any gene: 17. What the recovered Cohort 3 donors had was two negative PCRs, clearance, or symptom resolution. Here immunoSEQ multiplex PCR was the method, and the copy in TCRdb shows in-frame clones only, minus some. The repertoire holds some 300,000 clones, with 75% to 90% as singletons. The material sequenced was PBMCs or T cells enriched from blood (not recorded which). The TCR was taken from a woman in her thirties or forties who had recovered from COVID-19. The J gene is TRBJ2-7, the V gene TRBV29-1; 9 bases map to TRBD1. CDR3 DNA sequence: TGCAGCGTTGAAGGATTAGGACAGGGGACTTCTAGACCTTCCTACGAGCAGTACTTC. It yields the protein CSVEGLGQGTSRPSYEQYF.